The T cell receptor (beta chain) described here comes from a study of regulatory T cells in long-lasting Graves disease. Overall study context: Newly diagnosed Graves' patients took antithyroid drugs under 3 months.

With iRepertoire HTBI primers and Arm-PCR of CDR3 regions, TCR beta libraries were built. One entry per CDR3 protein, called by TCRdb with MiXCR from the multiplex PCR reads. The repertoire holds 350,000 to 400,000 distinct CDR3 sequences, with about 14% as singletons. Stated time point: newly diagnosed GD, antithyroid drugs for less than 3 months. Preparation of the TCR library used RNA extracted from PBMCs. Germline V gene data show CDR1 as SGHTA and CDR2 as FQGNSA. V lost 4 bases and J lost 6, with 22 bases in between. This CDR3 spans 17 amino acids. This clonotype was recorded at least ten times. The clonotype originates from a female donor with Graves disease. The chain recombines TRBV7-2 with TRBJ2-1, with D perhaps TRBD2 (6 bases). The sequencing used peripheral blood mononuclear cells (PBMCs), collected at new diagnosis, from a patient treated with antithyroid drugs. For the CDR3, the DNA is TGTGCCAGCAGCTACGACGCCAGGTTCGGGACTTTCAATGAGCAGTTCTTC. The encoded protein is CASSYDARFGTFNEQFF.